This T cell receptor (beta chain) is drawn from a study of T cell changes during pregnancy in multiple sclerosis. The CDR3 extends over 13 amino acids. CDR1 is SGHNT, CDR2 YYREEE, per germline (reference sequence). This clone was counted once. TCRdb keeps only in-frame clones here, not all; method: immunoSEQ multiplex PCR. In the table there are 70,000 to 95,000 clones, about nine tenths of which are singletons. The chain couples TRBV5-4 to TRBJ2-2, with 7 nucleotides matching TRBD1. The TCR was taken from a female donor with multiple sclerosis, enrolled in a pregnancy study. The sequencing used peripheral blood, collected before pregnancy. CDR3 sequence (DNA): TGTGCTACTGGACAGGTCGGCACCGGGGAGCTGTTTTTT. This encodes CATGQVGTGELFF.